This is a list of T cell receptor beta chains from one sample in a study of T-cell reconstitution after alpha-beta-depleted transplantation in children. In TCRdb, the PCR reads were re-called with MiXCR into one record per CDR3 protein. The sample carries around 450,000 distinct CDR3 sequences, around 15% recorded once. This sample comprised PBMCs, mostly from graft donor cells, obtained 360 days after TCRalphabeta/CD19-depleted stem cell transplant. The receptors here all came from a boy less than two years old who had a stem cell transplant for Wiskott-Aldrich syndrome, so the T cells may come from the graft donor. CDR3s include the opening cysteine and the closing phenylalanine or tryptophan. Each record gives: D gene, J gene, clone size, CDR3 length, V gene, CDR3 DNA, CDR3 protein. A D gene is named only where the DNA matches it firmly. Size is omitted from some rows. Given values are once, few, many or a class for expanded clones.

NA,TRBJ2-7,few,15,TRBV5-1,TGCGCCAGCAGCTTGGTCCCAGGTGGCCTCTACGAGCAGTACTTC,CASSLVPGGLYEQYF
TRBD1,TRBJ2-5,few,14,TRBV7-8,TGTGCCAGCAGCCTGACAGGGGGCTGGGAGACCCAGTACTTC,CASSLTGGWETQYF
TRBD1,TRBJ2-7,few,15,TRBV7-9,TGTGCCAGCAGCCTAACCCCGGGACAGTCTTTGGAGCAGTACTTC,CASSLTPGQSLEQYF
NA,TRBJ2-5,NA,14,TRBV12-3/TRBV12-4,TGTGCCAGCAGAGCCCGCCGGGGGCAAGCGACCCAGTACTTC,CASRARRGQATQYF
NA,TRBJ2-1,NA,15,TRBV14,TGTGCCAGCAGCTTTCGGACAGAAGCAAGATATGAGCAGTTCTTC,CASSFRTEARYEQFF
NA,TRBJ2-3,many,14,TRBV7-2,TGTGCCAGCAGCCCAATGACTAGGGCAGATACGCAGTATTTT,CASSPMTRADTQYF
TRBD2,TRBJ2-1,few,17,TRBV3-1,TGTGCCAGCAGCCAAGTAAGCGGGACTAGCGTCTCTCATGAGCAGTTCTTC,CASSQVSGTSVSHEQFF
NA,TRBJ2-3,few,13,TRBV11-3,TGTGCCAGCAGCGGAGGGTACACAGATACGCAGTATTTT,CASSGGYTDTQYF
NA,TRBJ1-4,NA,14,TRBV7-6,TGTGCCAGCAGCTCAGGGGAGACTAATGAAAAACTGTTTTTT,CASSSGETNEKLFF
NA,TRBJ1-1,few,14,TRBV20-1,TGCAGTGCTAGAGAGGGGGCTGGACAATCTGAAGCTTTCTTT,CSAREGAGQSEAFF
TRBD2,TRBJ2-1,few,11,TRBV11-2,TGTGCCAGCTGCGGGGGGAGTGAGCAGTTCTTC,CASCGGSEQFF
TRBD2,TRBJ2-7,few,16,TRBV5-1,TGCGCCAGCAGCTTGGGACCCGGACTAGCGGCCTACGAGCAGTACTTC,CASSLGPGLAAYEQYF
NA,TRBJ1-1,few,18,TRBV12-3/TRBV12-4,TGTGCCAGCAGTTTAAGTGGACAGAGGCCCGGCTGGTGCCCTGAAGCTTTCTTT,CASSLSGQRPGWCPEAFF
NA,TRBJ1-5,NA,13,TRBV24-1,TGTGCCACCAGTGATTCATTGAATCAGCCCCAGCATTTT,CATSDSLNQPQHF
TRBD2,TRBJ2-3,NA,16,TRBV7-8,TGTGCCAGCAGCTTAATCGCTAGCGGGGGGGCAGATACGCAGTATTTT,CASSLIASGGADTQYF
TRBD1,TRBJ2-3,NA,15,TRBV5-1,TGCGCCAGCAGCTTTCCGGGACAGCCGACAGATACGCAGTATTTT,CASSFPGQPTDTQYF
TRBD1,TRBJ2-7,NA,13,TRBV28,TGTGCCAGCACTACAGGGGGTCCGCGCGAGCAGTACTTC,CASTTGGPREQYF
NA,TRBJ2-7,many,14,TRBV11-2,TGTGCCAGCAGCTTATCATTGTACGACTACGAGCAGTACTTC,CASSLSLYDYEQYF
NA,TRBJ2-7,NA,12,TRBV29-1,TGCAGCGTGGGGGACTCCTCCTACGAGCAGTACTTC,CSVGDSSYEQYF
TRBD1,TRBJ2-2,NA,18,TRBV7-8,TGTGCCAGCAGCTTACCGCAGGGGGTGTTGTCGAACACCGGGGAGCTGTTTTTT,CASSLPQGVLSNTGELFF
TRBD1,TRBJ1-6,NA,17,TRBV6-5,TGTGCCAGCAGTTACTCGAAGGATGGGACAGCTAATTCACCCCTCCACTTT,CASSYSKDGTANSPLHF
NA,TRBJ2-7,NA,11,TRBV20-1,TGCAGTGCTAGCCGGACGTTCGAGCAGTACTTC,CSASRTFEQYF